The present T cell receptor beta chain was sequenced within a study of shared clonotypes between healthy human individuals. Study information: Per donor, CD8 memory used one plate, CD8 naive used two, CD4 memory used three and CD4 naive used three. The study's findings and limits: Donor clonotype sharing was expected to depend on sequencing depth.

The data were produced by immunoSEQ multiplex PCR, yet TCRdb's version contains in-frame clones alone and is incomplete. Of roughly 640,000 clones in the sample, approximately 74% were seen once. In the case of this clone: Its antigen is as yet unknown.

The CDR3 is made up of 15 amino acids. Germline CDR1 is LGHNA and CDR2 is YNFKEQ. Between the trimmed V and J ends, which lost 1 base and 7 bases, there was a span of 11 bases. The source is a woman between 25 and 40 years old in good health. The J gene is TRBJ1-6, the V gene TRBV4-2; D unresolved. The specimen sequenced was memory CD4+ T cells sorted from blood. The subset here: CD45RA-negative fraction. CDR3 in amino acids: CASSQASGENSPLHF. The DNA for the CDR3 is TGTGCCAGCAGCCAAGCAAGCGGTGAGAATTCACCCCTCCACTTT.